Below, one T cell receptor beta chain is given with its context. Antigen: not known. The CDR3 contains 18 residues. The J segment lost 5 bases and the V segment lost 0 bases, leaving 8 bases of the junction unmatched. Germline V gene data show CDR1 as SGHAT and CDR2 as FQNNGV. Random hexamers were used to reverse transcribe the RNA input (about 0.5 to 1 ug). Amplification of TCR beta CDR3 used immunoSEQ multiplex PCR across 54 Vbeta and 13 Jbeta. TCRdb analysed the immunoSEQ multiplex PCR reads with MiXCR anew, one entry per CDR3 protein. The sample has around 79,000 distinct CDR3 sequences, less than 95% seen once. This sample is part of a study of CD8 T cells in Susac syndrome. High-throughput TCR beta sequencing covered peripheral CD8+ and CD4+ T cells. TEMRA cells were enriched by FACS, and CD4+ and CD8+ T cells were negatively isolated. Study-wide results and caveats: The relatively small number of individuals in the TCR sequencing and HLA analysis was acknowledged by the study.

Sequenced material: CD8+ T cells from PBMCs. The clonotype originates from a human donor with multiple sclerosis. The chain links TRBV11-2 to TRBJ2-1; 12 positions match TRBD2. This CDR3 is CASSLDTPTSGGDNEQFF. CDR3 coding DNA: TGTGCCAGCAGCTTAGATACCCCGACTAGCGGGGGCGACAATGAGCAGTTCTTC.